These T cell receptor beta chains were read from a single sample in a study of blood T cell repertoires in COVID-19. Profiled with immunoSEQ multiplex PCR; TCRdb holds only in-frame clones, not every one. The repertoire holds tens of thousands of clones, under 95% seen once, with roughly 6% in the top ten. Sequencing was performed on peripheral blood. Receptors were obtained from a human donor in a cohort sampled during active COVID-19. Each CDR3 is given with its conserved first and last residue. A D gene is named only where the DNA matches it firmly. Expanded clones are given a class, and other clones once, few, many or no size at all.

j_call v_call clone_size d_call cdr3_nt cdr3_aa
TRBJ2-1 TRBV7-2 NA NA TGTGCCAGCAGCTTAGTAGGGGCCCAGAACAATGAGCAGTTCTTC CASSLVGAQNNEQFF
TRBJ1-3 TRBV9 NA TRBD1 TGTGCCAGCAGCGTATCCCTTGCCCGGACAGGGGCTGGAAACACCATATATTTT CASSVSLARTGAGNTIYF
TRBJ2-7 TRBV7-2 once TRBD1 TGTGCCAGCACCTTCGGACAGGGAAGGGCCTACGAGCAGTACTTC CASTFGQGRAYEQYF
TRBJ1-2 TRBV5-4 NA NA TGTGCCAGCAGCCCAGGGGCTGGCTACACCTTC CASSPGAGYTF
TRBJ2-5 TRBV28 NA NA TGTGCCAGCAGTTCGGGAGTAGGAGAGACCCAGTACTTC CASSSGVGETQYF
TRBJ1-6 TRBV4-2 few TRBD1 TGTGCCAGCAGCCAAGAATCAGACAGGGGGCGGTCACCCCTCCACTTT CASSQESDRGRSPLHF
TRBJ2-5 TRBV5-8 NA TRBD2 TGTGCCAGCAGCTTGGTTAGCGGGGGGGCCGGAGAGACCCAGTACTTC CASSLVSGGAGETQYF
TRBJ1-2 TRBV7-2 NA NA TGTGCCAGCAGCTTTAGGACAGCCTATGGCTACACCTTC CASSFRTAYGYTF
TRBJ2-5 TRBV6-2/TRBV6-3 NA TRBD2 TGTGCCAGCAGTTCACACCGACTAGCCGGAGAGACCCAGTACTTC CASSSHRLAGETQYF
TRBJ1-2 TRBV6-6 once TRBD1 TGTGCCAGCAGTAGGGACAGGGTGGGGTTCGGCTACACCTTC CASSRDRVGFGYTF
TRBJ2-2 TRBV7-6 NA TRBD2 TGTGCCAGCAGCCCCCAAGGAGCGGGGGGGACCGGGGAGCTGTTTTTT CASSPQGAGGTGELFF
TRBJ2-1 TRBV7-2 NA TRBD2 TGTGCCACCGAGCGGGGGCCGATCAATGAGCAGTTCTTC CATERGPINEQFF
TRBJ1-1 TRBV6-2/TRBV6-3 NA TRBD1 TGTGCCAGCAGTCGTAGACAGGGGTGGACTGAAGCTTTCTTT CASSRRQGWTEAFF
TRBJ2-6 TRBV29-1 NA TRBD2 TGCAGCGTTGAAGATGTGCGGGAGAGAAATTCTGGGGCCAACGTCCTGACTTTC CSVEDVRERNSGANVLTF
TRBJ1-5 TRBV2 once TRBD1 TGTGCCAGCAGTGAACGGGCCGGGACAGGGAAATTAAATCAGCCCCAGCATTTT CASSERAGTGKLNQPQHF
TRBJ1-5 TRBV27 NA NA TGTGCCAGCAGCTTAGCGAACAGGGATCAGCCCCAGCATTTT CASSLANRDQPQHF
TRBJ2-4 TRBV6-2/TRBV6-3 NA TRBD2 TGTGCCAGCAGTTACTCTTCTTGGGGAGGGCGGAACATTCAGTACTTC CASSYSSWGGRNIQYF
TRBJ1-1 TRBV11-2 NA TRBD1 TGTGCCAGCAGCTCCCCCCCGGACAGGGCGATAATGAACACTGAAGCTTTCTTT CASSSPPDRAIMNTEAFF
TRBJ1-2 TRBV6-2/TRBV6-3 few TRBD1 TGTGCCAGCAGTGCCGCGACAGGGGTCTATGGCTACACCTTC CASSAATGVYGYTF
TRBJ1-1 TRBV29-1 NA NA TGCAGCGCCAAAGTGCAGGAGAACACTGAAGCTTTCTTT CSAKVQENTEAFF
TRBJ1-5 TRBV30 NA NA TGTGCCTGGACGGGGGGATCAAGCAATCAGCCCCAGCATTTT CAWTGGSSNQPQHF
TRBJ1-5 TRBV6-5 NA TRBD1 TGTGCCAGCATGGACAGGAAAAATCAGCCCCAGCATTTT CASMDRKNQPQHF
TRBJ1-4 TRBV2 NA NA TGTGCCAGAAGGGGGAGGGCCGCAGGGGTCGAAAAACTGTTTTTT CARRGRAAGVEKLFF
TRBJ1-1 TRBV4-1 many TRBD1 TGCGCCAGCAGCCAAGAGACAGGGGTAAACACTGAAGCTTTCTTT CASSQETGVNTEAFF
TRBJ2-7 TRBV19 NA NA TGTGCCAGTAGTCGTAGACAGGCTTCTAGCTCCTACGAGCAGTACTTC CASSRRQASSSYEQYF
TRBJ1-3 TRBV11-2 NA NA TGTGCCAGCAGCACATACCGGAACCGGGGGGGAAACACCATATATTTT CASSTYRNRGGNTIYF
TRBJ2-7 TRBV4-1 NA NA TGCGCCAGCAGCCAAGGGGCGACGGCAGGATCCTACGAGCAGTACTTC CASSQGATAGSYEQYF
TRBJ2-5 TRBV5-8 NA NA TGTGCCAGCAGCTTGCTTGTGGACTCTATTGGGGAGACCCAGTACTTC CASSLLVDSIGETQYF
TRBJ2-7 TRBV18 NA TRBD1 TGTGCCAGCTCACCCCAGGGGGAGTACTACGAGCAGTACTTC CASSPQGEYYEQYF